This T cell receptor beta chain was recorded in a study of radiotherapy plus CTLA-4 blockade in lung cancer. Study-level information: The study recorded objective responses in roughly 20% of patients and disease control in around 31%. The study, taken as a whole, reports: In blood, tumor-derived TCR clones expanded after radiotherapy plus ipilimumab.

Of note for this clone: What it recognizes is unknown.

Assay: immunoSEQ multiplex PCR; the TCRdb copy retains only in-frame clones and omits some. Of approximately 50,000 clones listed, about 88% are singletons. The CDR3 has 14 residues. Germline values: CDR1 LNHDA, CDR2 SQIVND (reference sequence). The V gene lost 7 bases and the J gene lost 1 base, with 12 bases spanning the gap. The chain is built from TRBV19 and TRBJ2-3; D perhaps matches TRBD1 (6 bases). This clonotype was sampled from a human donor with non-small cell lung cancer that progressed on radiotherapy plus ipilimumab. Some clones in this sample may be carry-over from other donors' samples. The source was peripheral blood, collected from a patient treated with radiotherapy plus ipilimumab. CDR3 sequence: CASKTGQGTDTQYF. DNA of the CDR3: TGTGCCAGTAAAACAGGGCAGGGCACAGATACGCAGTATTTT.